The entry that follows covers one T cell receptor (beta chain) sequence. Antigen specificity is unknown. This record belongs to a study of cytotoxic CD8 clonotypes in ibrutinib-treated CLL. The wider study: Over 10 relapsed/refractory, roughly 15 treatment-naive; about 17 IGHV unmutated. When averaged across all of the samples, the counts came to 255,043 productive templates and 80,000 to 100,000 productive rearrangements.

The CDR3 loop spans 12 amino acids. Germline lookup yields CDR1 LGHNT and CDR2 FRNRAP. V was clipped by 6 bases and J by 2 bases, with 8 bases between them. Sequencing used immunoSEQ multiplex PCR; TCRdb keeps in-frame clones, though not all of them. The data show 160,000 or so clones, with about 88% seen just once and 3% held by the top ten. Genomic DNA for TCR beta libraries, around 2 micrograms, came from cryopreserved PBMCs. Study results and caveats: While tracking circulating CD8+ T-cell counts, baseline clonality exceeded that of age-matched healthy donors.

The J gene is TRBJ2-7, the V gene TRBV12-5; D is unresolved. The clonotype was recovered from a human donor with chronic lymphocytic leukemia. The material was PBMCs, obtained at disease progression, from a patient treated with ibrutinib. The CDR3 sequence is CASGANPYEQYF. DNA for the CDR3: TGTGCTAGTGGGGCCAACCCCTACGAGCAGTACTTC.